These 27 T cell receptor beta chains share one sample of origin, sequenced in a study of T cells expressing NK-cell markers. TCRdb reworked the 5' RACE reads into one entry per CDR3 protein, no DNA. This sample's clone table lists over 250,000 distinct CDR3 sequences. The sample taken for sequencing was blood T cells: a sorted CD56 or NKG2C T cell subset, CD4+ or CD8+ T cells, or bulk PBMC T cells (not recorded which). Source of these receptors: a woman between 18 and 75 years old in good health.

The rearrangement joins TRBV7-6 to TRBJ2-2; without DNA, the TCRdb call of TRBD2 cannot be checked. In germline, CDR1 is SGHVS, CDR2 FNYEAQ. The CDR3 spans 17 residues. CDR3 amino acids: CASSLVPTSGVPGELFF.

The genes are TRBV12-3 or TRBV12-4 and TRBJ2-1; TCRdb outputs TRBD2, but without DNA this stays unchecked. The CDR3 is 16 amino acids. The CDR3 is CASSRGFGGAGNEQFF.

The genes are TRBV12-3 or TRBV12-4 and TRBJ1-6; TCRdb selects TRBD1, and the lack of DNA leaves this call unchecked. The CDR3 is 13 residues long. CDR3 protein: CASGTLYNSPLHF.

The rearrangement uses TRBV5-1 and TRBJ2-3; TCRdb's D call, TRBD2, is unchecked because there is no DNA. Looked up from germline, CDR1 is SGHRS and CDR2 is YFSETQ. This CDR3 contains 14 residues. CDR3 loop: CASSIAGGQDTQYF.

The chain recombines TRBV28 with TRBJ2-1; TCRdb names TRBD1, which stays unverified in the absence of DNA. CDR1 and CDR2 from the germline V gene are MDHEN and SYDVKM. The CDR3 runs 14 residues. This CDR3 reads CASSFGGTYNEQFF.

The CDR3 loop is CASNPGHQFNEQFF. The chain couples TRBV7-9 to TRBJ2-1; the D call of TRBD1 rests on TCRdb alone, since no DNA is present to check it. CDR3 length equals 14 residues. Germline assignment: CDR1 SEHNR and CDR2 FQNEAQ (reference sequence).

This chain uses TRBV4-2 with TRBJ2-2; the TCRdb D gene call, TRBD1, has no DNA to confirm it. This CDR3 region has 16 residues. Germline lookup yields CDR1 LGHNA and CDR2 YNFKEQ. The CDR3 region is CASSQEPGQNTGELFF.

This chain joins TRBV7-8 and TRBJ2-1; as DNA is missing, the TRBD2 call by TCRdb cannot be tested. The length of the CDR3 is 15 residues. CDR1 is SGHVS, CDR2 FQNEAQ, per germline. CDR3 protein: CASSLREAPFNEQFF.

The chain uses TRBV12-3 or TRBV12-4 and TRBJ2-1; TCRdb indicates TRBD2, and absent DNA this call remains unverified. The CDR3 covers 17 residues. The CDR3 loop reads CASSRGIVASGNNEQFF.

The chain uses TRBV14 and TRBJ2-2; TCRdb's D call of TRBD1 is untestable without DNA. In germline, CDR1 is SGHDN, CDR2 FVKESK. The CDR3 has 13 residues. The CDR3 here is CAARQGSTGELFF.

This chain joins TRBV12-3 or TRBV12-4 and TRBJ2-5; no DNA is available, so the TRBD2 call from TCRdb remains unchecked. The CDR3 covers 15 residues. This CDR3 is CASSSGGGRGETQYF.

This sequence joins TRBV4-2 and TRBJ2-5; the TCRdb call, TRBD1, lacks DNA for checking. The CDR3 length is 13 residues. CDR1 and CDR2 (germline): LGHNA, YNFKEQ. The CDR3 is CASSQGAEVTQYF.

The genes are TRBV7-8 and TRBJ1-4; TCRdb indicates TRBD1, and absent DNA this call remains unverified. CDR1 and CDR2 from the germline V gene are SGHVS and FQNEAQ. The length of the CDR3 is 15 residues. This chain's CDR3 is CASSLTGVSNEKLFF.

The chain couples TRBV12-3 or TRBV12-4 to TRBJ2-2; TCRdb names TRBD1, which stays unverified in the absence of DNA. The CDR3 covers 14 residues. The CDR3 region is CASTDTGNTGELFF.

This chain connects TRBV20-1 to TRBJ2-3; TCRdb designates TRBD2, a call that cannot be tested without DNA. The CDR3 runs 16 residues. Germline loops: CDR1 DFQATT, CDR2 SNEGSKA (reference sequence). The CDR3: CSASPGTSGGKDTQYF.

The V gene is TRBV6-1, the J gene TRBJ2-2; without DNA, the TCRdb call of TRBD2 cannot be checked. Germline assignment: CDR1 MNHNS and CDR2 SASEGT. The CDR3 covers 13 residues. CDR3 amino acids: CASNQGGTGELFF.

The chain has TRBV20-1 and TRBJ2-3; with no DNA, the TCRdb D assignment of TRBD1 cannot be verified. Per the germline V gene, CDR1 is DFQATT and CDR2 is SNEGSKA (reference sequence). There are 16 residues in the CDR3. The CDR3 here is CSARDLLRSPEDTQYF.

The CDR3 is CASSAQMNTEAFF. The chain combines TRBV10-2 with TRBJ1-1. Germline V lookup: CDR1 WSHSY, CDR2 SAAADI. CDR3 length equals 13 residues.

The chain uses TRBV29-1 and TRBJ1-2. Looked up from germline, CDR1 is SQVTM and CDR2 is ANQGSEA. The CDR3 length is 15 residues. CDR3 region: CSVGLANPSNYGYTF.

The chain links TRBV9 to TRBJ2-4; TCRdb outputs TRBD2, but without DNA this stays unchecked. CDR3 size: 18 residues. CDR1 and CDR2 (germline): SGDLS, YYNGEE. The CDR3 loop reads CASSRGGRETGGKNIQYF.

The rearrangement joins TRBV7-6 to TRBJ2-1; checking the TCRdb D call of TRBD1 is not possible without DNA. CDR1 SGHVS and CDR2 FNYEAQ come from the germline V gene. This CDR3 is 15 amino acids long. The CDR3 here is CASSSLGTAYNEQFF.

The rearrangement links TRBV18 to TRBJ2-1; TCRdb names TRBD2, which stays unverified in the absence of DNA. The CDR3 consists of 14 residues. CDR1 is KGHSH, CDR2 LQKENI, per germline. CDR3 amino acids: CASLAEGLYNEQFF.

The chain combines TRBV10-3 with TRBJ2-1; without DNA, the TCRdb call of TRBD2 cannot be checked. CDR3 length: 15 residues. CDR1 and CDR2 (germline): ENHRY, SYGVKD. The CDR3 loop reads CAISAPSGRVYEQFF.

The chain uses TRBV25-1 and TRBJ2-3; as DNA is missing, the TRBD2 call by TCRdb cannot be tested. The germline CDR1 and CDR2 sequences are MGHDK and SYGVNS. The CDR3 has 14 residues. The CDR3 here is CASTRDRWEDTQYF.

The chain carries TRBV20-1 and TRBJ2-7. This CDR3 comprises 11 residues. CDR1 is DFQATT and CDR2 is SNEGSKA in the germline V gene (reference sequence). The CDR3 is CSARDLTRQYF.

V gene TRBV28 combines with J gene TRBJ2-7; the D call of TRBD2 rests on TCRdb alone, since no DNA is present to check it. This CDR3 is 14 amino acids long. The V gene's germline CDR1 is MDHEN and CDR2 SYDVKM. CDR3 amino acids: CASSQTSPPYEQYF.

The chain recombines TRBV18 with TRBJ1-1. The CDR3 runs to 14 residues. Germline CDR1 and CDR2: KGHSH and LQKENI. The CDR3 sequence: CASSPDGLNTEAFF.